The 10 T cell receptor beta chains below come from one sample, sequenced in a study of shared clonotypes between healthy human individuals. Data came from immunoSEQ multiplex PCR; TCRdb stores just in-frame clones and leaves some out. The sample shows 2 million to 2.5 million clones, approximately 93% of them seen only once. Sequenced input: naive CD4+ T cells from PBMCs. The subset is: CD45RA+ positively selected. Source of these receptors: a man younger than 35 in good health. Some clones in this sample may be carry-over from other donors' samples.

This sequence joins TRBV6-1 and TRBJ1-4; possible D gene TRBD1, 5 bases. The length of the CDR3 is 15 residues. Germline-derived CDR1 and CDR2 are MNHNS and SASEGT. V shed 4 bases and J shed 0 bases, with 9 bases lying between them. The CDR3 sequence: CASSVGDATNEKLFF. The CDR3 DNA is TGTGCCAGCAGTGTTGGGGACGCAACTAATGAAAAACTGTTTTTT.

The rearrangement uses TRBV14 and TRBJ2-3; the D is unclear. The CDR3 loop spans 16 amino acids. In germline, CDR1 is SGHDN, CDR2 FVKESK. Trimming shortened V by 0 bases and J by 2 bases, and 12 bases separated the two germline ends. The CDR3 reads CASSQDRRRYTDTQYF. The CDR3 bases are TGTGCCAGCAGCCAAGACCGGCGGAGATACACAGATACGCAGTATTTT.

The CDR3 spells CASSLRGLAGSGELFF. DNA for the CDR3: TGTGCCAGCAGCTTAAGGGGACTAGCGGGTTCCGGGGAGCTGTTTTTT. The chain has TRBV7-3 and TRBJ2-2, with 12 nucleotides matching TRBD2. The CDR3 runs to 16 residues. Germline assignment: CDR1 SGHTA and CDR2 FQGTGA. The trim removed 1 base at V and 6 bases at J, leaving 3 bases unmatched.

The chain carries TRBV5-1 and TRBJ1-1; D unclear. The CDR3 loop spans 13 amino acids. Germline V gene lookup returns CDR1 SGHRS and CDR2 YFSETQ. V was trimmed by 0 bases and J by 11 bases, leaving 14 bases between them. The chain's CDR3 is CASSLEGRLSAFF. CDR3 coding DNA: TGCGCCAGCAGCTTGGAAGGCAGACTTTCGGCTTTCTTT.

The chain links TRBV6-1 to TRBJ1-1; the D gene is possibly TRBD1 (5 bases). Between the trimmed V and J ends, which lost 5 bases and 5 bases, there was a span of 12 bases. This CDR3 comprises 13 residues. Germline CDR1 and CDR2: MNHNS and SASEGT. The CDR3 DNA sequence: TGTGCCAGCAGTCCCTCGGGACGTACTGAAGCTTTCTTT. Translating gives CASSPSGRTEAFF.

V usage is TRBV10-3 and J usage is TRBJ2-1; D possibly corresponds to TRBD2 (5 bases). V was clipped by 5 bases and J by 3 bases, with 8 bases between them. The germline gives CDR1 ENHRY, CDR2 SYGVKD. The CDR3 has 13 amino acids. The CDR3: CAISSAGYNEQFF. CDR3 in DNA: TGTGCCATCAGTTCGGCGGGCTACAATGAGCAGTTCTTC.

On this clone: Other nucleotide sequences from this sample produce the same CDR3. This chain uses TRBV19 with TRBJ2-6; D assignment may be TRBD1 or TRBD2 (5 bases each). The CDR3 spans 15 residues. Germline values: CDR1 LNHDA, CDR2 SQIVND (reference sequence). Trimming stripped 2 bases from V and 4 bases from J, with 9 bases between. The CDR3 coding sequence is TGTGCCAGTAGTATACAGGGACCCGGGGCCAACGTCCTGACTTTC. As protein: CASSIQGPGANVLTF.

The sample holds one count of this clone. This chain uses TRBV28 with TRBJ1-2; D is ambiguous. The CDR3 is 15 amino acids. Trimming pared 1 base from V and 0 bases from J, leaving 9 bases between. CDR1 is MDHEN and CDR2 is SYDVKM in the germline V gene. The CDR3 DNA reads as TGTGCCAGCAGTTTATCTTCGGGAACTAACTATGGCTACACCTTC. Protein: CASSLSSGTNYGYTF.

This rearrangement joins TRBV28 to TRBJ2-7; 8 bases match TRBD1. Germline lookup yields CDR1 MDHEN and CDR2 SYDVKM. CDR3 length: 16 residues. The V gene end was trimmed by 5 bases and the J gene end by 0 bases; junction bases not matched to a gene: 9. In DNA, the CDR3 is TGTGCCAGCAGTACACGGACAGGGCTGAGCTCCTACGAGCAGTACTTC. As protein: CASSTRTGLSSYEQYF. Based on the CDR3 plus reference TRBV28 and TRBJ2-7, the full variable domain is DVKVTQSSRYLVKRTGEKVFLECVQDMDHENMFWYRQDPGLGLRLIYFSYDVKMKEKGDIPEGYSVSREKKERFSLILESASTNQTSMYLCASSTRTGLSSYEQYFGPGTRLTVT.

The chain couples TRBV7-9 to TRBJ2-1, with unresolved D. Trimming took off 5 bases at V and 5 bases at J, with 7 bases between the two ends. CDR1 is SEHNR and CDR2 is FQNEAQ in the germline V gene (reference sequence). CDR3 size: 12 residues. CDR3 DNA sequence: TGTGCCAGCAGCCCCCAGAACAATGAGCAGTTCTTC. As protein: CASSPQNNEQFF.